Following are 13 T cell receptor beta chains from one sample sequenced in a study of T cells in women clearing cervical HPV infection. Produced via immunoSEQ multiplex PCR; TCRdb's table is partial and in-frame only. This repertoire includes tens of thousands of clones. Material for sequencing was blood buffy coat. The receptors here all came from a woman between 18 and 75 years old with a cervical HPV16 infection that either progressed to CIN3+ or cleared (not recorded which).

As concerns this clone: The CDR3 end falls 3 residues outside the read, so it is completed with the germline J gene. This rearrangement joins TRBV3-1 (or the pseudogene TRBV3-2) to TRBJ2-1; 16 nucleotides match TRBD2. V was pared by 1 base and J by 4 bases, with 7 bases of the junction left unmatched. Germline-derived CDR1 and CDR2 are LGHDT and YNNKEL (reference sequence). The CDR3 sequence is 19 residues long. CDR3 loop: CASSQAGTSGRGGYNEQFF. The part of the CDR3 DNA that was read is TGTGCCAGCAGCCAAGCAGGGACTAGCGGGAGGGGGGGTTACAATGAG.

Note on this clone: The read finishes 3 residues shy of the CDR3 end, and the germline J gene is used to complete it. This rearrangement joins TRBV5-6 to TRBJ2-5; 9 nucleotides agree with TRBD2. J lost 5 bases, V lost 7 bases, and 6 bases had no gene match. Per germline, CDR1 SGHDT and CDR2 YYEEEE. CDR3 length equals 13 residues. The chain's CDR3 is CASSEGLAETQYF. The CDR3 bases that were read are TGTGCCAGCTCAGAAGGACTAGCGGAGACC.

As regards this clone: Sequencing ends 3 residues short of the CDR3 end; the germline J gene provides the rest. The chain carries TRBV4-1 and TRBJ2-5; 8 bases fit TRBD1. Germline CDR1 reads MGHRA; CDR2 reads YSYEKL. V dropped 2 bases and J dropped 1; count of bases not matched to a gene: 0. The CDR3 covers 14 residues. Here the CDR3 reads CASSQTGGQETQYF. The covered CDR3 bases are TGCGCCAGCAGCCAAACAGGGGGCCAAGAGACC.

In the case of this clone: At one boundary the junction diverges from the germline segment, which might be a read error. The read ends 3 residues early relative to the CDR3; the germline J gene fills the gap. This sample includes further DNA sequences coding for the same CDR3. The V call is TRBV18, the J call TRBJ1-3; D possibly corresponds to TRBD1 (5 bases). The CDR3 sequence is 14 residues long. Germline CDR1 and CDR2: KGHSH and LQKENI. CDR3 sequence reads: CASSPQGFEDTIYF. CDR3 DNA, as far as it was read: TGTGCCAGCTCACCACAAGGGTTTGAGGACACT.

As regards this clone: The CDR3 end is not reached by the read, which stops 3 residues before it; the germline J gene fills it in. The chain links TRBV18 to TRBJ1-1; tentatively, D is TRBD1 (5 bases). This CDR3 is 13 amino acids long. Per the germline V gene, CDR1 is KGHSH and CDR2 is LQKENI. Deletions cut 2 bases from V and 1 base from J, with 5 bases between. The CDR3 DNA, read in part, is TGTGCCAGCTCACCAACAGGGAACACTGAA. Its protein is CASSPTGNTE. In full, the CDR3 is CASSPTGNTEAFF. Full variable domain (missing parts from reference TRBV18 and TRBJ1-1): NAGVMQNPRHLVRRRGQEARLRCSPMKGHSHVYWYRQLPEEGLKFMVYLQKENIIDESGMPKERFSAEFPKEGPSILRIQQVVRGDSAAYFCASSPTGNTEAFFGQGTRLTVV.

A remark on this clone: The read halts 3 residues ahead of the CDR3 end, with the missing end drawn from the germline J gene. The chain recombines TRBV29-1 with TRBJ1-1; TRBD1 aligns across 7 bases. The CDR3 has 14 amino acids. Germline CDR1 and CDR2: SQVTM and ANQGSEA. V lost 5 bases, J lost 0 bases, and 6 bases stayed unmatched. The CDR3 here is CSVYRGGVNTEAFF. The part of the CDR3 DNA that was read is TGCAGCGTTTACAGGGGAGGGGTGAACACTGAA.

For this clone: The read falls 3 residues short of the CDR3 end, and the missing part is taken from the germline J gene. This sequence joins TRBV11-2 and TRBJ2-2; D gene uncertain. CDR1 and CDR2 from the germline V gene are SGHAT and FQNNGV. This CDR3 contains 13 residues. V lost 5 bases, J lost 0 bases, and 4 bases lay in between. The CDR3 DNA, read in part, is TGTGCCAGCAGCCTCTCGAACACCGGGGAG. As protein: CASSLSNTGE. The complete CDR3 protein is CASSLSNTGELFF.

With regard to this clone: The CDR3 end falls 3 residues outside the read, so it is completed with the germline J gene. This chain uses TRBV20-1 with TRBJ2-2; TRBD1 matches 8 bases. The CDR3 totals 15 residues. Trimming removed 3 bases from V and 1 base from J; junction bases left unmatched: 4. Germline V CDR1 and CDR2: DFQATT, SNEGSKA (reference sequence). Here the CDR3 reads CSASPGQVNTGELFF. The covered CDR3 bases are TGCAGTGCTAGTCCGGGACAGGTGAACACCGGGGAG.

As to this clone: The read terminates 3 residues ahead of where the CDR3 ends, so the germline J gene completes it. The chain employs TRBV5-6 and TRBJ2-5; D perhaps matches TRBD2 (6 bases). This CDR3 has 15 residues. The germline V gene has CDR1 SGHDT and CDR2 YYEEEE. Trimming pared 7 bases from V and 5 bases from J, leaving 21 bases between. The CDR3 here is CASGSSPGGHETQYF. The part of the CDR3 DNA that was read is TGTGCCAGCGGATCCTCACCCGGAGGGCACGAGACC.

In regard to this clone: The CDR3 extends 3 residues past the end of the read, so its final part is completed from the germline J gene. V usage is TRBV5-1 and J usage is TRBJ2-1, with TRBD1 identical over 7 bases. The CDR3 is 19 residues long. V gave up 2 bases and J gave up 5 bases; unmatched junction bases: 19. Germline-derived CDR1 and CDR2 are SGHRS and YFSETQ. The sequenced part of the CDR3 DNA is TGCGCCAGCAGCTTTCCCGGCAGGGGGTCAAGCGGCTACGACAATGAG. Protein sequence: CASSFPGRGSSGYDNE. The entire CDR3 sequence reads CASSFPGRGSSGYDNEQFF. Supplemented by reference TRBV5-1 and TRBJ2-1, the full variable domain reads KAGVTQTPRYLIKTRGQQVTLSCSPISGHRSVSWYQQTPGQGLQFLFEYFSETQRNKGNFPGRFSGRQFSNSRSEMNVSTLELGDSALYLCASSFPGRGSSGYDNEQFFGPGTRLTVL.

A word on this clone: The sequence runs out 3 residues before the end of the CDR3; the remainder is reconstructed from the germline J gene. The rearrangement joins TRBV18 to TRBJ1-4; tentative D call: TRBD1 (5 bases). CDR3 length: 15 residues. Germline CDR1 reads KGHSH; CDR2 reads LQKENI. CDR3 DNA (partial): TGTGCCAGCTCACCCGGGAGTTCTGGGGCCAACGTA. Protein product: CASSPGSSGANV. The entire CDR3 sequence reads CASSPGSSGANVLFF.

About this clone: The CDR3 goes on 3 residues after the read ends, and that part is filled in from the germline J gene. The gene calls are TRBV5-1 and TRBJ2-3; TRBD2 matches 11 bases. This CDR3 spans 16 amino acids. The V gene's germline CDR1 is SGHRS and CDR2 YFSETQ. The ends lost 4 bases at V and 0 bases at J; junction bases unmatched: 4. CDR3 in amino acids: CASSIRTSGSTDTQYF. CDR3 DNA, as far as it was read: TGCGCCAGCAGCATAAGGACTAGCGGGAGCACAGATACG.

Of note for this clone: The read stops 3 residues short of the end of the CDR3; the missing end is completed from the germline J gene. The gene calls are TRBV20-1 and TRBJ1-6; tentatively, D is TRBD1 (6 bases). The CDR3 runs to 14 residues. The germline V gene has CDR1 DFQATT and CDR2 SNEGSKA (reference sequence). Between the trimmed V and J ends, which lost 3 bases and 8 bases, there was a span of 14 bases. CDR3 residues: CSARMGGADSPLHF. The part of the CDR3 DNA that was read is TGCAGTGCTAGGATGGGGGGGGCAGATTCACCC.